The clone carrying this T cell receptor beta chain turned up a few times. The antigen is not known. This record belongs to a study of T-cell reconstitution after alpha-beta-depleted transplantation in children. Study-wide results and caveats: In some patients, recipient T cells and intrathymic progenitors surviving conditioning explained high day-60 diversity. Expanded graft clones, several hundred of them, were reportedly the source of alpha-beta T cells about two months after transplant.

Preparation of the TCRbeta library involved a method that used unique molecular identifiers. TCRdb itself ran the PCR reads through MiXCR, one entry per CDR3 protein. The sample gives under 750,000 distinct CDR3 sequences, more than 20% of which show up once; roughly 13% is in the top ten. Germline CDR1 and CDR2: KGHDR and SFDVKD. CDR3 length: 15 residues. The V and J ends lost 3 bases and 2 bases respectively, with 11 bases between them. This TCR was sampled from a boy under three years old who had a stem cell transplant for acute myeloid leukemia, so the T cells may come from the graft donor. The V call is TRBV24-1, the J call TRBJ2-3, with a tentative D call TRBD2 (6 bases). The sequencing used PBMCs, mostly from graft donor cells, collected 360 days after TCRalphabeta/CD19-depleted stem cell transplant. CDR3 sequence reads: CATSDRDSHTDTQYF. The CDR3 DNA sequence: TGTGCCACCAGTGATCGGGACTCCCACACAGATACGCAGTATTTT.